One sample yielded the 26 T cell receptor beta chains listed below, sequenced in a study of T cell changes during pregnancy in multiple sclerosis. Using immunoSEQ multiplex PCR, the repertoire was profiled, and TCRdb retains in-frame clones only, with some absent. The table has about 40,000 clones, around 92% seen once. Sequenced here: CD4+ T cells from peripheral blood mononuclear cells, sampled in the third trimester of pregnancy. These receptors came from a female donor with multiple sclerosis, enrolled in a pregnancy study.

This chain links TRBV21-1 with TRBJ1-5. TRBV21-1 has pseudogene status. CDR3 length: 13 residues. The CDR3 DNA is TGTGCCAGTAGCCACGGGGGGCATCAGCCCCAGCATTTT. Protein: CASSHGGHQPQHF.

The chain is built from TRBV6-5 and TRBJ2-7, with 9 bases that match TRBD1. CDR1 is MNHEY, CDR2 SVGAGI, per germline. J was trimmed by 3 bases and V by 0 bases; bases with no gene match: 3. The CDR3 runs to 15 residues. The CDR3 sequence is CASSYSQGAGYEQYF. The CDR3 bases are TGTGCCAGCAGTTACTCACAGGGGGCTGGCTACGAGCAGTACTTC.

On this clone itself: The junction shows a germline mismatch at one end, possibly a read error. This chain connects TRBV5-1 to TRBJ2-7; 8 nucleotides agree with TRBD1. CDR3 size: 18 residues. Germline CDR1 SGHRS, CDR2 YFSETQ. In DNA form, the CDR3 reads TGCGCCAGCAGATTGGAGGGGCCAGGGGGCCAGGGCTCCTACGAGCAGTACTTC. It specifies CASRLEGPGGQGSYEQYF.

The CDR3 sequence is CASSIGGVDNEQFF. Here the CDR3 DNA reads TGTGCCAGTAGTATAGGGGGGGTGGACAATGAGCAGTTCTTC. J is TRBJ2-1 and V is TRBV19; a weak D match, TRBD2 (6 bases). Trimming stripped 1 base from V and 5 bases from J, with 9 bases between. This CDR3 region has 14 residues. The germline V gene has CDR1 LNHDA and CDR2 SQIVND (reference sequence).

CDR3 protein: CASSLPGQMNTEAFF. CDR3 in DNA: TGTGCCAGCAGCCTCCCGGGACAAATGAACACTGAAGCTTTCTTT. This chain joins TRBV28 and TRBJ1-1, with D tentatively TRBD1 (6 bases). V was cut by 6 bases and J by 0 bases, with 14 bases left in between. Germline V CDR1 and CDR2: MDHEN, SYDVKM. CDR3 size: 15 residues. Full variable domain (rest looked up from reference TRBV28 and TRBJ1-1): DVKVTQSSRYLVKRTGEKVFLECVQDMDHENMFWYRQDPGLGLRLIYFSYDVKMKEKGDIPEGYSVSREKKERFSLILESASTNQTSMYLCASSLPGQMNTEAFFGQGTRLTVV.

The chain combines TRBV2 with TRBJ2-2, with 8 bases aligning to TRBD2. The CDR3 spans 15 residues. V trimming: 4 bases; J trimming: 2 bases; junction bases outside the gene matches: 3. Per the germline V gene, CDR1 is SNHLY and CDR2 is FYNNEI. The CDR3 region is CASSGTSRNTGELFF. CDR3 nucleotide sequence: TGTGCCAGCAGTGGGACTAGCAGAAACACCGGGGAGCTGTTTTTT.

The chain combines TRBV5-6 with TRBJ1-2, with TRBD1 matching over 11 bases. After removal of 6 bases from V and 8 bases from J, the junction contained 9 bases not matched to a gene. This CDR3 region has 14 residues. Per germline, CDR1 SGHDT and CDR2 YYEEEE. CDR3 bases: TGTGCCAGCACCACGGACAGGGGGCTCGGGGGCTACACCTTC. It specifies CASTTDRGLGGYTF.

This chain uses TRBV21-1 with TRBJ2-1; the table's TRBD2 call for D was not verified on the DNA. TRBV21-1 is annotated as a pseudogene. The CDR3 is made up of 12 amino acids. The DNA of the CDR3 is TGTGCCAGCAGTCAAGCAAAGAATGAGCAGTTCTTC. Translated: CASSQAKNEQFF.

The chain uses TRBV11-2 and TRBJ2-1; TRBD2 agrees at 10 bases. After removal of 9 bases from V and 6 bases from J, the junction contained 11 bases not matched to a gene. The CDR3 totals 15 residues. CDR1 and CDR2 from the germline V gene are SGHAT and FQNNGV. CDR3 nucleotides: TGTGCCAGGGGCAGCGGGAGGGCCACTGGCAATGAGCAGTTCTTC. Its protein product is CARGSGRATGNEQFF.

This clone was recorded once. The chain carries TRBV30 and TRBJ2-7; D is ambiguous. The CDR3 length is 11 residues. The germline V and J ends were trimmed by 3 bases and 1 base, with 4 bases remaining between them. The germline gives CDR1 GTSNPN, CDR2 SVGIG (reference sequence). For the CDR3, the DNA is TGTGCCTGGAGCGGGTCCTACGAGCAGTACTTC. Residues: CAWSGSYEQYF.

The V gene is TRBV28, the J gene TRBJ2-6, with 9 bases matching TRBD1. Germline V lookup: CDR1 MDHEN, CDR2 SYDVKM. With 6 bases clipped from V and 0 bases from J, the junction kept 6 bases outside the gene matches. CDR3 length: 17 residues. CDR3 protein: CASSHGQGSSGANVLTF. DNA for the CDR3: TGTGCCAGCAGCCACGGACAGGGGAGCTCTGGGGCCAACGTCCTGACTTTC.

This chain connects TRBV29-1 to TRBJ2-3, with TRBD2 matching over 12 bases. Trimming took 5 bases from V and 5 from J; bases not matched to a gene: 8. Germline CDR1 and CDR2: SQVTM and ANQGSEA. This CDR3 is 15 amino acids long. DNA of the CDR3: TGCAGCGTTAGGCTAGCGGGAGGGGTTGAAGATACGCAGTATTTT. It specifies CSVRLAGGVEDTQYF.

The chain carries TRBV4-2 and TRBJ1-3; D remains ambiguous. Germline V gives CDR1 LGHNA, CDR2 YNFKEQ. The CDR3 consists of 12 residues. V was shortened by 0 bases and J by 6 bases, with 3 bases between the two germline ends. This CDR3 reads CASSQDKNTIYF. As DNA, the CDR3 is TGTGCCAGCAGCCAAGACAAAAACACCATATATTTT.

The chain employs TRBV5-1 and TRBJ2-5; D is ambiguous. The CDR3 extends over 14 amino acids. From germline, CDR1 is SGHRS and CDR2 YFSETQ. The V end was cut by 0 bases, the J end by 0 bases, with 6 bases between. CDR3 DNA sequence: TGCGCCAGCAGCTTGGTACAGTACCAAGAGACCCAGTACTTC. It codes for CASSLVQYQETQYF. The whole variable domain, remainder taken from reference TRBV5-1 and TRBJ2-5, is KAGVTQTPRYLIKTRGQQVTLSCSPISGHRSVSWYQQTPGQGLQFLFEYFSETQRNKGNFPGRFSGRQFSNSRSEMNVSTLELGDSALYLCASSLVQYQETQYFGPGTRLLVL.

V usage is TRBV28 and J usage is TRBJ2-7; D might be TRBD1 (6 bases). Germline values: CDR1 MDHEN, CDR2 SYDVKM. The length of the CDR3 is 13 residues. Trimming stripped 7 bases from V and 1 base from J, with 11 bases between. The CDR3 region has the DNA TGTGCCAGCAATGGGGACATTTCCTACGAGCAGTACTTC. Amino acid sequence: CASNGDISYEQYF.

The V and J genes are TRBV10-1 and TRBJ2-1; D is ambiguous. This CDR3 has 15 residues. CDR1 and CDR2 (germline): WNHNN, SYGVQD (reference sequence). The ends were cut back, 6 bases at V and 0 bases at J, with 12 bases in the middle. The CDR3 nucleotides are TGCGCCAGCAGCCCGAGCGTGCCCTCCTACAATGAGCAGTTCTTC. Its translation: CASSPSVPSYNEQFF.

This chain joins TRBV7-2 and TRBJ1-2; D is unclear. The CDR3 has 13 amino acids. Looked up from germline, CDR1 is SGHTA and CDR2 is FQGNSA. Trimming left V 2 bases short and J 3 bases short, with 7 bases between. CDR3: CASSLMADYGYTF. CDR3 in DNA: TGTGCCAGCAGCTTAATGGCAGACTATGGCTACACCTTC. Full variable domain (outside the CDR3, taken from reference TRBV7-2 and TRBJ1-2): GAGVSQSPSNKVTEKGKDVELRCDPISGHTALYWYRQSLGQGLEFLIYFQGNSAPDKSGLPSDRFSAERTGGSVSTLTIQRTQQEDSAVYLCASSLMADYGYTFGSGTRLTVV.

The chain joins TRBV5-1 to TRBJ1-2, with a tentative D call TRBD1 (6 bases). The V and J ends lost 4 bases and 4 bases respectively, with 17 bases between them. From germline, CDR1 is SGHRS and CDR2 YFSETQ. The length of the CDR3 is 15 residues. The CDR3 here is CASSQGTDGGYGYTF. CDR3 nucleotides: TGCGCCAGCAGCCAGGGGACGGACGGAGGCTATGGCTACACCTTC.

V gene TRBV30 combines with J gene TRBJ2-3; the match to TRBD2 covers 7 bases. CDR1 GTSNPN and CDR2 SVGIG come from the germline V gene (reference sequence). The V segment lost 5 bases and the J segment 4 bases; nucleotides outside the gene matches: 6. CDR3 length: 13 amino acids. CDR3 nucleotides: TGTGCCTGGGATCGACGGGGGGCAGATACGCAGTATTTT. Encoded protein: CAWDRRGADTQYF.

DNA for the CDR3: TGCGCCAGCAGCCTCCTACCACCGGGACTAGCCGGAGATACGCAGTATTTT. This codes for CASSLLPPGLAGDTQYF. The genes are TRBV4-1 and TRBJ2-3; 9 positions agree with TRBD2. In germline, CDR1 is MGHRA, CDR2 YSYEKL. With 4 bases clipped from V and 5 bases from J, the junction kept 13 bases outside the gene matches. The CDR3 runs to 17 residues.

The chain recombines TRBV6-6 with TRBJ2-7, with no clear D. CDR1 and CDR2 from the germline V gene are MNHNY and SVGAGI (reference sequence). The CDR3 is 14 residues long. Between the trimmed V and J ends, which lost 6 bases and 6 bases, there was a span of 18 bases. Here the CDR3 DNA reads TGTGCCAGCAGCGAAAACGCCGAAACGGGCGAGCAGTACTTC. Protein product: CASSENAETGEQYF.

The chain is built from TRBV5-4 and TRBJ1-2; TRBD1 aligns across 9 bases. V was pared by 3 bases and J by 7 bases, with 10 bases of the junction left unmatched. The CDR3 has 15 residues. The germline CDR1 and CDR2 sequences are SGHNT and YYREEE (reference sequence). The CDR3 is CASSSPTGGNGGYTF. The CDR3 nucleotides read TGTGCCAGCAGCTCCCCGACAGGGGGTAATGGTGGCTACACCTTC.

The chain is built from TRBV29-1 and TRBJ2-5, with D uncertain. This CDR3 comprises 13 residues. V was pared by 5 bases and J by 5 bases, with 15 bases between. The germline CDR1 and CDR2 sequences are SQVTM and ANQGSEA. This CDR3 reads CSVIQPLVETQYF. As DNA, the CDR3 is TGCAGCGTTATCCAACCGCTAGTCGAGACCCAGTACTTC. Full variable domain (outside the CDR3, taken from reference TRBV29-1 and TRBJ2-5): SAVISQKPSRDICQRGTSLTIQCQVDSQVTMMFWYRQQPGQSLTLIATANQGSEATYESGFVIDKFPISRPNLTFSTLTVSNMSPEDSSIYLCSVIQPLVETQYFGPGTRLLVL.

The chain has TRBV27 and TRBJ2-3; D unresolved. The CDR3 is 14 residues long. CDR1 is MNHEY, CDR2 SMNVEV, per germline (reference sequence). Trimming stripped 1 base from V and 3 bases from J, with 8 bases between. The CDR3 sequence: CASSLFYPTDTQYF. The DNA of the CDR3 is TGTGCCAGCAGTTTATTCTACCCTACAGATACGCAGTATTTT.

CDR3 amino acids: CAWSVSPGGAGDTQYF. Written as DNA, the CDR3 is TGTGCCTGGAGTGTTTCGCCGGGGGGGGCAGGAGATACGCAGTATTTT. The genes are TRBV30 and TRBJ2-3; 8 bases fit TRBD2. J was trimmed by 5 bases and V by 0 bases; bases with no gene match: 10. CDR3 length: 16 residues. Germline-derived CDR1 and CDR2 are GTSNPN and SVGIG (reference sequence).

This chain links TRBV27 with TRBJ1-2, with 8 bases matching TRBD1. The CDR3 sequence is 17 residues long. Germline CDR1 reads MNHEY; CDR2 reads SMNVEV (reference sequence). Unmatched junction bases numbered 15, after V lost 5 bases and J lost 4 bases. The CDR3 reads CASSPTGGVRNGYGYTF. For the CDR3, the DNA is TGTGCCAGCAGTCCTACAGGGGGGGTACGTAATGGCTATGGCTACACCTTC.